The present TCR beta chain was sequenced within a study of kidney transplant recipient with SARS-CoV-2 infection. This clonotype occurred many times. One entry per CDR3 protein, called by TCRdb with MiXCR from the reads. The profile shows fewer than 250,000 distinct CDR3 sequences, 29% of them singletons. The length of the CDR3 is 18 residues. V was clipped by 4 bases and J by 2 bases; unmatched bases: 9. Germline values: CDR1 MNHEY, CDR2 SMNVEV (reference sequence). Sequencing used a blood sample, obtained at baseline and between days 110 and 120 from a kidney transplant recipient. The chain has TRBV27 and TRBJ2-3, with TRBD2 matching over 13 bases. This receptor was identified in a male patient between 25 and 40 years old who had COVID-19 and was a kidney transplant recipient. Some T cells may be graft donor cells. CDR3 protein: CASSSQGLAGFVTDTQYF. Here the CDR3 DNA reads TGTGCCAGCAGTTCCCAGGGACTAGCGGGATTCGTCACAGATACGCAGTATTTT.